A single sample is the source of the 32 T cell receptor beta chains below, sequenced in a study of blood T cells in healthy people across ages. Sample-barcoded 5' priming and a J-beta primer mix drove a second PCR of roughly 6 to 12 cycles. A single record per CDR3 protein comes from TCRdb applying MiXCR to the 5' RACE reads. The table shows fewer than 800,000 distinct CDR3 sequences, with 20% to 30% occurring only once. The sample was also reused in another study, on T cells of mothers and their children.

Sequenced material: blood. All receptors come from a boy aged 5-17 years in good health.

The rearrangement joins TRBV6-1 to TRBJ2-2; D is possibly TRBD1 or TRBD2 (5 bases each). The ends were cut back, 8 bases at V and 3 bases at J, with 19 bases in the middle. This CDR3 comprises 16 residues. Germline V gene sequence: CDR1 MNHNS, CDR2 SASEGT. The CDR3 sequence: CASFPQGRGDTGELFF. CDR3 sequence (DNA): TGTGCCAGCTTCCCCCAGGGACGAGGGGACACCGGGGAGCTGTTTTTT.

This clonotype was seen more than once but under ten times. The rearrangement uses TRBV29-1 and TRBJ2-3; no reliable D call. V shed 4 bases and J shed 0 bases, with 5 bases lying between them. Germline CDR1 and CDR2: SQVTM and ANQGSEA. CDR3 length: 12 residues. The CDR3 loop reads CSVAQSTDTQYF. The DNA for the CDR3 is TGCAGCGTTGCACAGAGCACAGATACGCAGTATTTT.

This clonotype occurred a few times. The rearrangement joins TRBV28 to TRBJ1-4; no reliable D call. The CDR3 covers 16 residues. The germline CDR1 and CDR2 sequences are MDHEN and SYDVKM. V was pared by 2 bases and J by 6 bases, with 16 bases between. This CDR3 is CASSLGGVPPHEKLFF. CDR3 sequence (DNA): TGTGCCAGCAGTTTAGGTGGAGTCCCTCCTCATGAAAAACTGTTTTTT.

The rearrangement links TRBV15 to TRBJ2-7; a weak D match, TRBD1 (6 bases). The germline V and J ends were trimmed by 5 bases and 5 bases, with 13 bases remaining between them. From germline, CDR1 is LNHNV and CDR2 YYDKDF (reference sequence). There are 13 residues in the CDR3. CDR3 amino acids: CATSQGGAHEQYF. The CDR3 DNA reads as TGTGCCACCAGCCAAGGGGGAGCTCACGAGCAGTACTTC.

The genes are TRBV7-8 and TRBJ2-3; tentatively, D is TRBD1 or TRBD2 (6 bases each). V lost 0 bases and J 6 bases, leaving 13 bases between the germline ends. The germline V gene encodes CDR1 SGHVS and CDR2 FQNEAQ. This CDR3 has 15 amino acids. This CDR3 reads CASSLAPGAFDTQYF. CDR3 nucleotides: TGTGCCAGCAGCTTAGCCCCGGGGGCATTTGATACGCAGTATTTT.

The gene calls are TRBV4-3 and TRBJ2-7; 7 positions agree with TRBD1. The CDR3 has 14 amino acids. The germline gives CDR1 LGHNA, CDR2 YSLEER. Trimming removed 1 base from V and 4 bases from J; junction bases left unmatched: 4. CDR3 amino acids: CASSQGQGQYEQYF. In DNA form, the CDR3 reads TGCGCCAGCAGCCAAGGACAGGGTCAGTACGAGCAGTACTTC.

J is TRBJ2-5 and V is TRBV5-1; D is unclear. V lost 3 bases and J 1 base, leaving 10 bases between the germline ends. The CDR3 is 14 amino acids. Germline V gene data show CDR1 as SGHRS and CDR2 as YFSETQ. The CDR3 here is CASSWAGFQETQYF. Written as DNA, the CDR3 is TGCGCCAGCAGCTGGGCCGGTTTCCAAGAGACCCAGTACTTC.

J is TRBJ1-3 and V is TRBV7-2, with D unresolved. The CDR3 length is 16 residues. CDR1 is SGHTA, CDR2 FQGNSA, per germline. V was pared by 1 base and J by 0 bases, with 10 bases between. CDR3 region: CASSLVPIASGNTIYF. In DNA form, the CDR3 reads TGTGCCAGCAGCTTAGTCCCGATTGCCTCTGGAAACACCATATATTTT.

This clonotype was found a few times. This CDR3 reads CSAIRNPQETQYF. The CDR3 region has the DNA TGCAGTGCTATCCGGAACCCCCAAGAGACCCAGTACTTC. The rearrangement joins TRBV20-1 to TRBJ2-5; D not resolved. V gave up 4 bases and J gave up 1 base, with 10 bases separating them. Looked up from germline, CDR1 is DFQATT and CDR2 is SNEGSKA (reference sequence). The CDR3 has 13 amino acids.

Here the CDR3 reads CASSQGVAYEQYF. The CDR3 nucleotides are TGCGCCAGCAGCCAAGGAGTGGCCTACGAGCAGTACTTC. The chain combines TRBV4-1 with TRBJ2-7; D not resolved. Germline lookup yields CDR1 MGHRA and CDR2 YSYEKL. The ends were cut back, 1 base at V and 2 bases at J, with 6 bases in the middle. The CDR3 extends over 13 amino acids.

The chain links TRBV20-1 to TRBJ2-5; TRBD2 might be the D (5 bases). The CDR3 has 13 amino acids. Trimming took off 2 bases at V and 5 bases at J, with 12 bases between the two ends. Germline lookup yields CDR1 DFQATT and CDR2 SNEGSKA (reference sequence). CDR3 in amino acids: CSARIPGEETQYF. Here the CDR3 DNA reads TGCAGTGCTAGAATCCCCGGGGAGGAGACCCAGTACTTC.

This clonotype was detected a few times. J is TRBJ2-5 and V is TRBV24-1, with D perhaps TRBD1 (6 bases). The J call may be mistaken, given a closer DNA end match to TRBJ2-1. Germline CDR1 reads KGHDR; CDR2 reads SFDVKD. The CDR3 extends over 17 amino acids. Written as DNA, the CDR3 is TGTGCCACCAGTGACCCCGGGTGGGGGCAAGAGAAGAGTGAGCAGTTCTTC. This gives the protein CATSDPGWGQEKSEQFF.

This clonotype was detected only a few times. The rearrangement joins TRBV15 to TRBJ2-5, with 10 bases fitting TRBD2. The J call may be faulty, since TRBJ2-7 better matches the DNA end. CDR1 LNHNV and CDR2 YYDKDF come from the germline V gene (reference sequence). The CDR3 loop spans 15 amino acids. CDR3 DNA: TGTGCCACCAGCAGAGCTCTAGCGGGGGCGGACGAGCAGTACTTC. This codes for CATSRALAGADEQYF.

This chain joins TRBV29-1 and TRBJ2-5; no clear D gene. The J call is doubtful: the DNA matches TRBJ2-1 better. The length of the CDR3 is 10 residues. Looked up from germline, CDR1 is SQVTM and CDR2 is ANQGSEA. The CDR3 sequence is CSVDRNEQFF. CDR3 bases: TGCAGCGTTGACCGGAATGAGCAGTTCTTC.

The rearrangement joins TRBV7-2 to TRBJ1-6, with TRBD1 matching over 9 bases. Trimming at V came to 2 bases and at J to 9 bases, leaving 5 bases not matched to a gene. Germline CDR1 and CDR2: SGHTA and FQGNSA. The CDR3 extends over 15 amino acids. The CDR3 region is CASSLKGQGSSPLHF. Here the CDR3 DNA reads TGTGCCAGCAGCTTAAAAGGACAGGGGAGTTCACCCCTCCACTTT.

The chain links TRBV7-3 to TRBJ2-7; 9 nucleotides align to TRBD2. This CDR3 contains 14 residues. CDR1 and CDR2 (germline): SGHTA, FQGTGA. Germline trimming cut 5 bases from V and 2 bases from J; bases unmatched to any gene: 4. CDR3 loop: CASSLAGPTYEQYF. The CDR3 DNA follows: TGTGCCAGCAGCCTAGCGGGACCAACCTACGAGCAGTACTTC.

This clonotype has more than one count but fewer than ten. V and J are TRBV13 and TRBJ2-1; 7 positions match TRBD2. This CDR3 is 16 amino acids long. Per the germline V gene, CDR1 is PRHDT and CDR2 is FYEKMQ (reference sequence). Trimming cost V 5 bases and J 0 bases; bases outside gene matches: 7. CDR3 sequence: CASSPSGGGSYNEQFF. CDR3 DNA sequence: TGTGCCAGCAGCCCTTCGGGGGGAGGCTCCTACAATGAGCAGTTCTTC.

This clonotype was counted only a few times. This chain connects TRBV27 to TRBJ2-5; TRBD1 matches at 9 bases. Germline V gives CDR1 MNHEY, CDR2 SMNVEV (reference sequence). The CDR3 consists of 14 residues. The V gene end was trimmed by 4 bases and the J gene end by 5 bases; junction bases not matched to a gene: 5. The CDR3 sequence: CASSWDRDRETQYF. CDR3 coding DNA: TGTGCCAGCAGTTGGGACAGGGATAGGGAGACCCAGTACTTC.

The CDR3 DNA reads TGCAGTGCTAGAGACCTTCTACAGGGGGCAAATGGCTACACCTTC. It translates to CSARDLLQGANGYTF. The rearrangement links TRBV20-1 to TRBJ1-2; 9 bases map to TRBD1. V trimming: 0 bases; J trimming: 6 bases; junction bases outside the gene matches: 8. Germline V gives CDR1 DFQATT, CDR2 SNEGSKA (reference sequence). This CDR3 comprises 15 residues.

This clonotype was observed a handful of times. This sequence joins TRBV29-1 and TRBJ2-2; unclear D gene. Trimming cost V 3 bases and J 3 bases, with 11 bases left between them. The CDR3 is 14 amino acids. The germline CDR1 and CDR2 sequences are SQVTM and ANQGSEA. In nucleotides, the CDR3 is TGCAGCGTTGATACAGCCATAGACACCGGGGAGCTGTTTTTT. Encoded protein: CSVDTAIDTGELFF.

The chain carries TRBV12-3 or TRBV12-4 and TRBJ2-5, with TRBD2 identical over 10 bases. The end of the DNA is better explained by TRBJ2-7, so the J call may be wrong. The CDR3 runs 15 residues. The CDR3 region is CASSAQTSGQYEQYF. DNA for the CDR3: TGTGCCAGCAGCGCCCAGACTAGCGGGCAGTACGAGCAGTACTTC.

This clonotype appeared a single time. The DNA for the CDR3 is TGCAGTGCGAGAAAAGACAGCACAGATACGCAGTATTTT. As protein: CSARKDSTDTQYF. The chain employs TRBV20-1 and TRBJ2-3, with D uncertain. CDR3 length: 13 amino acids. Germline CDR1 reads DFQATT; CDR2 reads SNEGSKA (reference sequence). Trimming cost V 6 bases and J 0 bases, with 10 bases left between them.

This clonotype was seen more than once but under ten times. The chain combines TRBV28 with TRBJ2-7; D is uncertain. Germline CDR1 MDHEN, CDR2 SYDVKM. The CDR3 is made up of 10 amino acids. Trimming removed 8 bases at V and 7 bases at J, with 9 bases between. The CDR3 DNA reads as TGTGCCAGCGGGCCTTTGGAGCAGTACTTC. It encodes CASGPLEQYF.

This chain joins TRBV7-8 and TRBJ2-1; D is possibly TRBD2 (5 bases). The germline gives CDR1 SGHVS, CDR2 FQNEAQ. The germline V and J ends were trimmed by 2 bases and 0 bases, with 8 bases remaining between them. This CDR3 comprises 15 residues. CDR3 protein: CASSLSEVSYNEQFF. The CDR3 nucleotides are TGTGCCAGCAGCTTATCGGAGGTCTCCTACAATGAGCAGTTCTTC. The full variable domain, rest sourced from reference TRBV7-8 and TRBJ2-1, is GAGVSQSPRYKVAKRGQDVALRCDPISGHVSLFWYQQALGQGPEFLTYFQNEAQLDKSGLPSDRFFAERPEGSVSTLKIQRTQQEDSAVYLCASSLSEVSYNEQFFGPGTRLTVL.

The chain has TRBV6-5 and TRBJ2-7; 7 bases are shared with TRBD2. V shed 2 bases and J 3 bases; nucleotides not matched to a gene: 7. Germline V gives CDR1 MNHEY, CDR2 SVGAGI. This CDR3 is built from 15 residues. The CDR3 protein is CASSYQASGYYEQYF. CDR3 DNA sequence: TGTGCCAGCAGTTACCAGGCTAGCGGATACTACGAGCAGTACTTC.

This clonotype was recorded a few times. The chain combines TRBV4-1 with TRBJ2-1; D unclear. The DNA end is more similar to TRBJ2-7, so the J call may be wrong. This CDR3 has 16 residues. Germline-derived CDR1 and CDR2 are MGHRA and YSYEKL. This chain's CDR3 is CASSQDPGSSSYEQYF. The CDR3 DNA sequence: TGCGCCAGCAGCCAAGATCCGGGTTCCAGTTCCTACGAGCAGTACTTC.

This clonotype occurred a few times. The chain employs TRBV6-2 or TRBV6-3 and TRBJ2-5, with 8 positions matching TRBD1. The J call could be wrong; TRBJ2-1 is a better fit for the DNA end. This CDR3 comprises 15 residues. Per the germline V gene, CDR1 is MNHEY and CDR2 is SVGEGT. The CDR3: CASSYSTGAADEQFF. The CDR3 DNA follows: TGTGCCAGCAGTTACTCGACAGGGGCTGCGGATGAGCAGTTCTTC.

The chain recombines TRBV28 with TRBJ2-5; TRBD2 aligns across 9 bases. Germline CDR1 is MDHEN and CDR2 is SYDVKM. Trimming at V came to 3 bases and at J to 1 base, leaving 3 bases not matched to a gene. This CDR3 comprises 15 residues. The DNA for the CDR3 is TGTGCCAGCAGTTTGAGCGGGAGGTCCCAAGAGACCCAGTACTTC. Protein sequence: CASSLSGRSQETQYF.

The chain recombines TRBV6-6 with TRBJ1-2, with unresolved D. Germline V gene lookup returns CDR1 MNHNY and CDR2 SVGAGI (reference sequence). The CDR3 totals 12 residues. V was trimmed by 7 bases and J by 4 bases, leaving 10 bases between them. The CDR3 sequence is CASTPRGYGYTF. The CDR3 bases are TGTGCCAGCACTCCCCGGGGCTATGGCTACACCTTC.

This clonotype has only a few counts. This rearrangement joins TRBV7-8 to TRBJ2-5, with 7 bases that match TRBD2. The CDR3 has 14 amino acids. V shed 1 base, J shed 4 bases, and the junction held 3 bases outside the gene matches. The germline V gene has CDR1 SGHVS and CDR2 FQNEAQ. The CDR3, as DNA: TGTGCCAGCAGCTTAGAGAGCGGGATAGAGACCCAGTACTTC. Encoded protein: CASSLESGIETQYF.

To note about this clonotype: A much larger clonotype is one base distant, so this may be a read error. V is TRBV28 and J is TRBJ1-1; D not certain. Germline CDR1 and CDR2: MDHEN and SYDVKM. The CDR3 is made up of 13 amino acids. CDR3 sequence: CASSLSPNIEAFF. The CDR3 nucleotides read TGTGCCAGCAGTTTATCTCCGAACATTGAAGCTTTCTTT. The variable domain in full, with the rest retrieved from reference TRBV28 and TRBJ1-1, is DVKVTQSSRYLVKRTGEKVFLECVQDMDHENMFWYRQDPGLGLRLIYFSYDVKMKEKGDIPEGYSVSREKKERFSLILESASTNQTSMYLCASSLSPNIEAFFGQGTRLTVV.

V is TRBV9 and J is TRBJ2-5; tentative D call: TRBD1 (6 bases). The end of the DNA fits TRBJ2-7 better, so the J call may be wrong. CDR1 is SGDLS, CDR2 YYNGEE, per germline. This CDR3 is built from 16 residues. CDR3 residues: CASSASWIQGRHEQYF. CDR3 DNA sequence: TGTGCCAGCAGTGCCTCCTGGATACAGGGTCGCCACGAGCAGTACTTC.